A single sample is the source of the 32 T cell receptor beta chains below, sequenced in a study of a mutant IDH1 vaccine in newly diagnosed glioma. Libraries were prepared by immunoSEQ multiplex PCR; TCRdb keeps only in-frame clonotypes and omits some of them. Of over 45,000 clones in the sample, around 80% were seen once. The time point here: week 5, during vaccination. The study gave 300 ug of mutant IDH1 20-mer peptide per vaccine dose, with topical imiquimod. Antigen specificity for these receptors is unknown. The starting material was PBMCs, obtained from a glioma patient whose treatment included an IDH1 peptide vaccine. The receptors were sampled from a woman between 45 and 65 years old with glioma.

V usage is TRBV5-6 and J usage is TRBJ1-6; D is undetermined. V was clipped by 5 bases and J by 13 bases, with 16 bases between them. The CDR3 has 13 amino acids. Germline lookup yields CDR1 SGHDT and CDR2 YYEEEE. The CDR3 reads CASSFTASRPLHF. CDR3 nucleotide sequence: TGTGCCAGCAGTTTTACTGCTAGTAGGCCCCTCCACTTT.

This clone was observed a single time. The V call is TRBV21-1, the J call TRBJ1-2; the table assigns TRBD1, which was not confirmed against the DNA. TRBV21-1 is listed as a pseudogene. The CDR3 consists of 15 residues. CDR3 residues: CASSIRQGGNYGYTF. CDR3 in DNA: TGTGCCAGCAGCATACGACAGGGGGGGAACTATGGCTACACCTTC.

J is TRBJ1-1 and V is TRBV6-5; D remains ambiguous. This CDR3 contains 16 residues. CDR1 MNHEY and CDR2 SVGAGI come from the germline V gene. V lost 2 bases and J lost 5, with 18 bases in between. This CDR3 reads CASSYARSGVGTEAFF. DNA of the CDR3: TGTGCCAGCAGTTACGCGCGATCGGGAGTCGGGACTGAAGCTTTCTTT.

As for this clone: Other DNA sequences in this specimen translate into the identical CDR3. The chain has TRBV4-1 and TRBJ2-7; the D gene is possibly TRBD2 (5 bases). Deletions cut 0 bases from V and 4 bases from J, with 7 bases between. Per the germline V gene, CDR1 is MGHRA and CDR2 is YSYEKL. The CDR3 has 13 amino acids. In nucleotides, the CDR3 is TGCGCCAGCAGCCAAGACTCGGGGTACGAGCAGTACTTC. Amino acids: CASSQDSGYEQYF.

This clone has a handful of counts. This chain uses TRBV6-1 with TRBJ1-2; the D gene is possibly TRBD1 (6 bases). The germline V gene encodes CDR1 MNHNS and CDR2 SASEGT. CDR3 length: 14 amino acids. V lost 1 base and J lost 2, with 8 bases in between. CDR3 bases: TGTGCCAGCAGTGAAGGTACAGGGAACTATGGCTACACCTTC. Its protein is CASSEGTGNYGYTF.

The chain combines TRBV14 with TRBJ2-7; 9 nucleotides match TRBD1. This CDR3 has 14 residues. The ends lost 5 bases at V and 2 bases at J; junction bases unmatched: 4. CDR1 and CDR2 from the germline V gene are SGHDN and FVKESK. CDR3 residues: CASSSGQGTYEQYF. CDR3 sequence (DNA): TGTGCCAGCAGCTCAGGACAGGGGACCTACGAGCAGTACTTC.

This clone showed up just a few times. This chain uses TRBV18 with TRBJ1-1; D is ambiguous. The CDR3 has 12 residues. Germline-derived CDR1 and CDR2 are KGHSH and LQKENI. V was cut by 3 bases and J by 5 bases, with 7 bases left in between. This CDR3 is CASSPEPTEAFF. The CDR3 bases are TGTGCCAGCTCACCGGAGCCTACTGAAGCTTTCTTT. The complete variable domain, with remaining parts taken from reference TRBV18 and TRBJ1-1, reads NAGVMQNPRHLVRRRGQEARLRCSPMKGHSHVYWYRQLPEEGLKFMVYLQKENIIDESGMPKERFSAEFPKEGPSILRIQQVVRGDSAAYFCASSPEPTEAFFGQGTRLTVV.

The V call is TRBV14, the J call TRBJ1-3; a weak D match, TRBD1 (5 bases). The CDR3 spans 15 residues. V lost 4 bases and J 0 bases, leaving 10 bases between the germline ends. The germline V gene has CDR1 SGHDN and CDR2 FVKESK. This CDR3 reads CASSRGRSSGNTIYF. The CDR3 nucleotides are TGTGCCAGCAGCCGGGGACGCTCCTCTGGAAACACCATATATTTT.

V is TRBV7-9 and J is TRBJ1-3, with TRBD1 identical over 7 bases. V shed 4 bases, J shed 0 bases, and the junction held 12 bases outside the gene matches. Germline V lookup: CDR1 SEHNR, CDR2 FQNEAQ (reference sequence). This CDR3 comprises 18 residues. The CDR3 nucleotides are TGTGCCAGCAGCTATGGGACAGCGATATACCACTCTGGAAACACCATATATTTT. The encoded protein is CASSYGTAIYHSGNTIYF. The full variable domain, in which reference TRBV7-9 and TRBJ1-3 provide the parts outside the CDR3, is DTGVSQNPRHKITKRGQNVTFRCDPISEHNRLYWYRQTLGQGPEFLTYFQNEAQLEKSRLLSDRFSAERPKGSFSTLEIQRTEQGDSAMYLCASSYGTAIYHSGNTIYFGEGSWLTVV.

The gene calls are TRBV7-3 and TRBJ1-1, with 8 positions matching TRBD1. The CDR3 has 13 residues. V shed 4 bases, J shed 12 bases, and the junction held 10 bases outside the gene matches. Per germline, CDR1 SGHTA and CDR2 FQGTGA. CDR3 sequence reads: CASSSPGNRGSFF. The CDR3, as DNA: TGTGCCAGCAGCTCCCCAGGAAACAGGGGGTCTTTCTTT.

V gene TRBV7-2 combines with J gene TRBJ2-7, with 7 bases that match TRBD2. After removal of 6 bases from V and 7 bases from J, the junction contained 3 bases not matched to a gene. CDR1 SGHTA and CDR2 FQGNSA come from the germline V gene. CDR3 length equals 11 residues. CDR3 in amino acids: CASRGGSEQYF. Written as DNA, the CDR3 is TGTGCCAGCAGGGGAGGGTCTGAGCAGTACTTC.

The chain recombines TRBV27 with TRBJ1-4; no definite D call. Germline values: CDR1 MNHEY, CDR2 SMNVEV (reference sequence). The CDR3 consists of 13 residues. The CDR3 DNA reads as TGTCCCACAACACCGAAGGGCGGGGAAAAACTGTTTTTT. This codes for CPTTPKGGEKLFF. The whole variable domain, remainder taken from reference TRBV27 and TRBJ1-4, is EAQVTQNPRYLITVTGKKLTVTCSQNMNHEYMSWYRQDPGLGLRQIYYSMNVEVTDKGDVPEGYKVSRKEKRNFPLILESPSPNQTSLYFCPTTPKGGEKLFFGSGTQLSVL.

This clone was counted a single time. CDR3 sequence reads: CASSLGARQPNWSQYF. The CDR3 region has the DNA TGTGCCAGCAGCTTAGGAGCAAGACAGCCCAACTGGTCCCAGTACTTC. The rearrangement links TRBV7-9 to TRBJ2-5, with D perhaps matching TRBD1 (5 bases). V lost 1 base, J lost 9 bases, and 21 bases lay in between. From germline, CDR1 is SEHNR and CDR2 FQNEAQ (reference sequence). This CDR3 contains 16 residues. Full variable domain (outside the CDR3, taken from reference TRBV7-9 and TRBJ2-5): DTGVSQNPRHKITKRGQNVTFRCDPISEHNRLYWYRQTLGQGPEFLTYFQNEAQLEKSRLLSDRFSAERPKGSFSTLEIQRTEQGDSAMYLCASSLGARQPNWSQYFGPGTRLLVL.

The rearrangement uses TRBV6-5 and TRBJ1-5, with 8 bases matching TRBD1. Looked up from germline, CDR1 is MNHEY and CDR2 is SVGAGI. V shed 5 bases and J 3 bases; nucleotides not matched to a gene: 6. This CDR3 is 15 amino acids long. The DNA of the CDR3 is TGTGCCAGCAGTAGGGGACAGGTGCCCAATCAGCCCCAGCATTTT. It is translated as CASSRGQVPNQPQHF.

This chain uses TRBV6-1 with TRBJ1-1, with a possible D match to TRBD1 (5 bases). Deletions cut 2 bases from V and 5 bases from J, with 12 bases between. Germline CDR1 MNHNS, CDR2 SASEGT. The CDR3 is 14 amino acids. CDR3 in amino acids: CASSEHQGDTEAFF. The CDR3 DNA reads as TGTGCCAGCAGTGAACACCAGGGAGATACTGAAGCTTTCTTT.

The V call is TRBV5-1, the J call TRBJ2-7, with a possible D match to TRBD1 (6 bases). The ends were cut back, 0 bases at V and 2 bases at J, with 15 bases in the middle. CDR1 SGHRS and CDR2 YFSETQ come from the germline V gene. CDR3 length: 16 amino acids. The DNA for the CDR3 is TGCGCCAGCAGCTTGGGTGGGGGCAGCCTAACCTACGAGCAGTACTTC. Translation: CASSLGGGSLTYEQYF.

The J gene is TRBJ2-1, the V gene TRBV5-6; 7 nucleotides agree with TRBD1. CDR1 is SGHDT and CDR2 is YYEEEE in the germline V gene. The CDR3 runs 12 residues. V lost 0 bases, J lost 10 bases, and 1 base stayed unmatched. The CDR3 sequence: CASSLVGGEQFF. The CDR3 DNA is TGTGCCAGCAGCTTGGTAGGGGGCGAGCAGTTCTTC. The whole variable domain, filled in from reference TRBV5-6 and TRBJ2-1, reads DAGVTQSPTHLIKTRGQQVTLRCSPKSGHDTVSWYQQALGQGPQFIFQYYEEEERQRGNFPDRFSGHQFPNYSSELNVNALLLGDSALYLCASSLVGGEQFFGPGTRLTVL.

This rearrangement joins TRBV25-1 to TRBJ1-2; weak D call: TRBD1 (6 bases). Trimming removed 0 bases from V and 7 bases from J, with 15 bases in between. The germline gives CDR1 MGHDK, CDR2 SYGVNS. The CDR3 extends over 15 amino acids. In nucleotides, the CDR3 is TGTGCCAGCAGTGAATACAGAGGGGGGATCCCTGGCTACACCTTC. It specifies CASSEYRGGIPGYTF.

The chain links TRBV4-1 to TRBJ2-7; TRBD1 might be the D (5 bases). The CDR3 length is 14 residues. The V gene lost 1 base and the J gene lost 6 bases, with 13 bases spanning the gap. In germline, CDR1 is MGHRA, CDR2 YSYEKL. Here the CDR3 DNA reads TGCGCCAGCAGCCAAGGGCAGGGCCTGGGCGAGCAGTACTTC. Protein sequence: CASSQGQGLGEQYF.

This rearrangement joins TRBV5-1 to TRBJ2-2; D is uncertain. Per germline, CDR1 SGHRS and CDR2 YFSETQ. This CDR3 has 12 residues. Trimming took 0 bases from V and 7 from J, leaving 4 bases between them. The CDR3 bases are TGCGCCAGCAGCTTGGCAATCGGGGAGCTGTTTTTT. Translating gives CASSLAIGELFF.

This chain connects TRBV7-2 to TRBJ1-2; D unresolved. Trimming took 1 base from V and 0 from J, leaving 12 bases between them. In germline, CDR1 is SGHTA, CDR2 FQGNSA. The CDR3 consists of 16 residues. CDR3 sequence: CASSLEPTRANYGYTF. CDR3 bases: TGTGCCAGCAGCTTAGAGCCGACAAGGGCTAACTATGGCTACACCTTC.

The V and J genes are TRBV5-5 and TRBJ2-7, with a tentative D call TRBD2 (5 bases). CDR3 length: 12 residues. V shed 2 bases and J shed 11 bases, with 14 bases lying between them. CDR1 and CDR2 from the germline V gene are SGHKS and YYEKEE (reference sequence). CDR3 protein: CASSFAGSSEYF. DNA of the CDR3: TGTGCCAGCAGCTTCGCGGGTTCCTCGGAGTACTTC.

V is TRBV18 and J is TRBJ2-2; maybe TRBD1 (6 bases). Germline V gene data show CDR1 as KGHSH and CDR2 as LQKENI. The V end lost 3 bases, the J end lost 4 bases, and 18 bases lay between the germline ends. The CDR3 covers 17 residues. CDR3 region: CASSPLLEGDITGELFF. CDR3 in DNA: TGTGCCAGCTCACCCCTTCTTGAAGGGGACATCACCGGGGAGCTGTTTTTT.

CDR3 DNA: TGTGCCAGCAGCACACTAGCGGAATTTCAAGAGACCCAGTACTTC. Translation gives CASSTLAEFQETQYF. This chain uses TRBV5-6 with TRBJ2-5, with 8 bases that match TRBD2. Germline V CDR1 and CDR2: SGHDT, YYEEEE. Losses at the gene ends were 4 bases for V and 2 bases for J; bases not matched to a gene: 7. This CDR3 contains 15 residues. Variable domain in full (rest from reference TRBV5-6 and TRBJ2-5): DAGVTQSPTHLIKTRGQQVTLRCSPKSGHDTVSWYQQALGQGPQFIFQYYEEEERQRGNFPDRFSGHQFPNYSSELNVNALLLGDSALYLCASSTLAEFQETQYFGPGTRLLVL.

The rearrangement links TRBV19 to TRBJ1-2; 9 bases fit TRBD1. The CDR3 runs to 15 residues. Unmatched junction bases numbered 5, after V lost 4 bases and J lost 2 bases. Looked up from germline, CDR1 is LNHDA and CDR2 is SQIVND (reference sequence). CDR3 nucleotides: TGTGCCAGTAGTACGACCGGGACAGGGAACTATGGCTACACCTTC. It translates to CASSTTGTGNYGYTF.

The rearrangement joins TRBV2 to TRBJ1-5; D might be TRBD1 (6 bases). The germline gives CDR1 SNHLY, CDR2 FYNNEI. With 6 bases removed from V and 3 bases from J, the gap between germline ends came to 12 bases. CDR3 size: 14 residues. Here the CDR3 DNA reads TGTGCCAGCAGATACAGGGCCCTCAATCAGCCCCAGCATTTT. This encodes CASRYRALNQPQHF.

This clone has more than one count but fewer than ten. The chain joins TRBV5-6 to TRBJ1-1; the match to TRBD1 covers 9 bases. V lost 4 bases, J lost 10 bases, and 14 bases stayed unmatched. This CDR3 has 15 residues. Germline assignment: CDR1 SGHDT and CDR2 YYEEEE. CDR3 amino acids: CASSPASYDRGGAFF. In DNA, the CDR3 is TGTGCCAGCAGCCCCGCTTCTTACGACAGGGGGGGAGCTTTCTTT.

V gene TRBV11-3 combines with J gene TRBJ1-1; TRBD1 matches 7 bases. The junction had 9 bases not matched to a gene; V was cut back by 4 bases and J by 4 bases. From germline, CDR1 is SGHNT and CDR2 YENEEA. The CDR3 is made up of 15 amino acids. CDR3 loop: CASSSGGGRSTEAFF. CDR3 sequence (DNA): TGTGCCAGCAGCTCAGGGGGGGGTAGAAGCACTGAAGCTTTCTTT.

The chain has TRBV5-1 and TRBJ2-3; D not certain. V lost 4 bases and J lost 0, with 12 bases in between. The CDR3 is made up of 15 amino acids. Looked up from germline, CDR1 is SGHRS and CDR2 is YFSETQ. The CDR3, as DNA: TGCGCCAGCAGCCTTAGGACGGAGAGCACAGATACGCAGTATTTT. Protein product: CASSLRTESTDTQYF.

V and J are TRBV2 and TRBJ1-1; TRBD1 agrees at 10 bases. In germline, CDR1 is SNHLY, CDR2 FYNNEI. V lost 5 bases to trimming and J lost 5 bases; unmatched junction nucleotides: 5. The CDR3 consists of 14 residues. CDR3 loop: CASSRQGANTEAFF. CDR3 coding DNA: TGTGCCAGCAGTCGACAGGGGGCGAATACTGAAGCTTTCTTT.

The chain combines TRBV4-1 with TRBJ1-3; D is unclear. Germline V gives CDR1 MGHRA, CDR2 YSYEKL. The CDR3 is 17 amino acids. V lost 2 bases to trimming and J lost 1 base, with 15 bases between them. CDR3 sequence reads: CASSQIIVSLSGNTIYF. CDR3 nucleotide sequence: TGCGCCAGCAGCCAAATTATTGTCAGTTTATCTGGAAACACCATATATTTT.

J is TRBJ2-5 and V is TRBV27, with a possible D match to TRBD2 (7 bases). This CDR3 region has 15 residues. Germline V gene data show CDR1 as MNHEY and CDR2 as SMNVEV (reference sequence). Trimming left V 4 bases short and J 4 bases short, with 16 bases between. CDR3 DNA sequence: TGTGCCAGCAGTTCCGGCGGGGGCTCCCGAGAGACCCAGTACTTC. Amino acid sequence: CASSSGGGSRETQYF.